The present T cell receptor beta chain was sequenced within a study of blood T cell repertoires in COVID-19. Study at large: COVID-19 samples, acute and convalescent, were from the United States, Italy and Spain. T cells, B-cell-depleted T cells, or PBMCs provided the cDNA or gDNA that served as material.

Per the original data handling: Amplifying reference gene primers gave estimates of nucleated cell counts. Sequencing was performed with immunoSEQ multiplex PCR; in TCRdb, only in-frame clones are kept and a portion is missing. For V, J and clone size, that table is used; D and trimming come from the DNA. The sample lists some 57,000 clones, roughly 89% occurring once. This clone came up a few times. The germline CDR1 and CDR2 sequences are MDHEN and SYDVKM. The V and J ends lost 2 bases and 4 bases, in that order; junction bases with no gene match: 14. This CDR3 contains 17 residues. Sequencing was performed on peripheral blood. The chain carries TRBV28 and TRBJ2-7; 7 nucleotides agree with TRBD2. The source of this sequence is a man between 60 and 75 years old with active COVID-19. CDR3 nucleotides: TGTGCCAGCAGTTTAAGGCGAGTACGCGGGAGTGGGTACGAGCAGTACTTC. This translates into CASSLRRVRGSGYEQYF.